This is a list of T cell receptor beta chains from one sample in a study of T-cell reconstitution after alpha-beta-depleted transplantation in children. TCRdb re-analysed the PCR reads in MiXCR, keeping a single row per CDR3 protein. The sample includes approximately 400,000 distinct CDR3 sequences, under 20% of them seen just once. The sequencing here drew on PBMCs, mostly from graft donor cells, taken 360 days after TCRalphabeta/CD19-depleted stem cell transplant. These receptors were taken from a boy less than two years old who had a stem cell transplant for Wiskott-Aldrich syndrome, so the T cells may come from the graft donor. Each CDR3 is given with its conserved first and last residue. D genes are given only for firm matches. The size field is filled for only some rows; it gives once, few, many or a size class.

cdr3_aa: CASSFQTVLEDGYTF; cdr3_nt: TGTGCCAGCAGCTTTCAGACAGTGTTAGAGGATGGCTACACCTTC; v_call: TRBV7-9; clone_size: few; d_call: .; j_call: TRBJ1-2
cdr3_aa: CASSITSIGNTGELFF; cdr3_nt: TGTGCCAGCAGCATTACTAGTATTGGGAACACCGGGGAGCTGTTTTTT; v_call: TRBV9; clone_size: .; d_call: .; j_call: TRBJ2-2
cdr3_aa: CASSPGPGGAAKNIQYF; cdr3_nt: TGTGCCAGCAGCCCAGGACCTGGGGGGGCAGCCAAAAACATTCAGTACTTC; v_call: TRBV12-3/TRBV12-4; clone_size: few; d_call: .; j_call: TRBJ2-4
cdr3_aa: CASSLTRNTEAFF; cdr3_nt: TGCGCCAGCAGCTTGACCCGGAACACTGAAGCTTTCTTT; v_call: TRBV5-1; clone_size: .; d_call: .; j_call: TRBJ1-1
cdr3_aa: CSARSRGGVNEQFF; cdr3_nt: TGCAGTGCTAGGAGCCGTGGTGGGGTCAATGAGCAGTTCTTC; v_call: TRBV20-1; clone_size: many; d_call: .; j_call: TRBJ2-1
cdr3_aa: CASSYRMTGKYSNTGELFF; cdr3_nt: TGCGCCAGCAGCTACCGGATGACAGGGAAATACTCGAACACCGGGGAGCTGTTTTTT; v_call: TRBV5-1; clone_size: few; d_call: TRBD1; j_call: TRBJ2-2
cdr3_aa: CASSDQAIAYNEQFF; cdr3_nt: TGTGCCAGCAGTGATCAGGCAATCGCCTACAATGAGCAGTTCTTC; v_call: TRBV2; clone_size: .; d_call: .; j_call: TRBJ2-1
cdr3_aa: CASSPGQGVTTDTQYF; cdr3_nt: TGTGCCAGCAGCCCCGGACAGGGGGTGACCACAGATACGCAGTATTTT; v_call: TRBV11-2; clone_size: few; d_call: TRBD1; j_call: TRBJ2-3
cdr3_aa: CASSLMGDRGLYF; cdr3_nt: TGTGCCAGCAGCTTAATGGGAGACAGGGGGCTGTACTTC; v_call: TRBV11-2; clone_size: few; d_call: TRBD1; j_call: TRBJ2-5
cdr3_aa: CASSQRPGQDGLWETQYF; cdr3_nt: TGTGCCAGCTCACAGAGACCGGGACAAGATGGTCTTTGGGAGACCCAGTACTTC; v_call: TRBV18; clone_size: .; d_call: .; j_call: TRBJ2-5
cdr3_aa: CASNVTSGGVPNTGELFF; cdr3_nt: TGTGCCAGCAATGTGACTAGCGGGGGGGTTCCGAACACCGGGGAGCTGTTTTTT; v_call: TRBV12-3/TRBV12-4; clone_size: few; d_call: TRBD2; j_call: TRBJ2-2
cdr3_aa: CAISEDRGSLYNEQFF; cdr3_nt: TGTGCCATCAGTGAGGACAGGGGGTCCCTCTACAATGAGCAGTTCTTC; v_call: TRBV10-3; clone_size: .; d_call: TRBD1; j_call: TRBJ2-1
cdr3_aa: CASSLSSLKNIQYF; cdr3_nt: TGTGCCAGCAGCTTGAGTTCCCTTAAAAACATTCAGTACTTC; v_call: TRBV7-8; clone_size: .; d_call: .; j_call: TRBJ2-4
cdr3_aa: CASSLDRDRGNTIYF; cdr3_nt: TGTGCCAGCAGCTTAGACCGGGACAGAGGAAACACCATATATTTT; v_call: TRBV11-2; clone_size: few; d_call: TRBD1; j_call: TRBJ1-3
cdr3_aa: CASSFRQGAPNEKLFF; cdr3_nt: TGTGCCAGCAGTTTTCGACAGGGTGCACCTAATGAAAAACTGTTTTTT; v_call: TRBV6-5; clone_size: .; d_call: TRBD1; j_call: TRBJ1-4
cdr3_aa: CASSLDRGRTDTQYF; cdr3_nt: TGCGCCAGCAGCCTGGACAGGGGTAGAACAGATACGCAGTATTTT; v_call: TRBV5-1; clone_size: .; d_call: TRBD1; j_call: TRBJ2-3
cdr3_aa: CASGHDREAFF; cdr3_nt: TGTGCTAGTGGTCACGACAGGGAAGCTTTCTTT; v_call: TRBV12-5; clone_size: .; d_call: .; j_call: TRBJ1-1
cdr3_aa: CASSSGLAGAYNEQFF; cdr3_nt: TGTGCCAGCAGCTCCGGACTAGCGGGGGCATACAATGAGCAGTTCTTC; v_call: TRBV5-4; clone_size: few; d_call: TRBD2; j_call: TRBJ2-1
cdr3_aa: CAISQALQETQYF; cdr3_nt: TGTGCCATCAGTCAGGCGCTCCAGGAGACCCAGTACTTC; v_call: TRBV10-3; clone_size: .; d_call: .; j_call: TRBJ2-5
cdr3_aa: CASSFTSKNTGELFF; cdr3_nt: TGTGCCAGCAGTTTTACTAGCAAGAACACCGGGGAGCTGTTTTTT; v_call: TRBV12-3/TRBV12-4; clone_size: few; d_call: .; j_call: TRBJ2-2
cdr3_aa: CASSFRRSTSGRMAYEQYF; cdr3_nt: TGTGCCAGCAGCTTTAGACGCTCGACTAGCGGGAGGATGGCCTACGAGCAGTACTTC; v_call: TRBV7-2; clone_size: .; d_call: TRBD2; j_call: TRBJ2-7
cdr3_aa: CASSLGGLAGGSQYF; cdr3_nt: TGTGCCAGCAGCTTAGGTGGACTAGCGGGAGGATCGCAGTACTTC; v_call: TRBV7-9; clone_size: .; d_call: TRBD2; j_call: TRBJ2-7
cdr3_aa: CASSLEAASGRAGIQYF; cdr3_nt: TGTGCCAGCAGCTTAGAGGCGGCTAGCGGGAGGGCGGGGATTCAGTACTTC; v_call: TRBV11-2; clone_size: .; d_call: TRBD2; j_call: TRBJ2-4
cdr3_aa: CASSRYWYSVLNEQYF; cdr3_nt: TGCGCCAGCAGCCGATATTGGTACAGCGTCCTTAACGAGCAGTACTTC; v_call: TRBV4-3; clone_size: few; d_call: .; j_call: TRBJ2-7
cdr3_aa: CASSFYRGGRAKNIQYF; cdr3_nt: TGCGCCAGCAGCTTCTACAGGGGAGGGCGAGCCAAAAACATTCAGTACTTC; v_call: TRBV5-1; clone_size: many; d_call: .; j_call: TRBJ2-4
cdr3_aa: CASSFGGMGADTQYF; cdr3_nt: TGCGCCAGCAGCTTTGGGGGAATGGGGGCAGATACGCAGTATTTT; v_call: TRBV5-1; clone_size: few; d_call: .; j_call: TRBJ2-3
cdr3_aa: CASSGQREFNEQFF; cdr3_nt: TGTGCCAGCAGCGGCCAGCGGGAGTTTAATGAGCAGTTCTTC; v_call: TRBV11-2; clone_size: many; d_call: TRBD2; j_call: TRBJ2-1
cdr3_aa: CATKRPSLGAYNEQFF; cdr3_nt: TGTGCCACCAAGAGGCCTTCCCTTGGGGCGTACAATGAGCAGTTCTTC; v_call: TRBV24-1; clone_size: few; d_call: .; j_call: TRBJ2-1
cdr3_aa: CASSGPMTTQYF; cdr3_nt: TGTGCCAGCAGTGGCCCTATGACGACCCAGTACTTC; v_call: TRBV25-1; clone_size: once; d_call: .; j_call: TRBJ2-5
cdr3_aa: CAISGGLAGYNEQFF; cdr3_nt: TGTGCCATCAGTGGGGGACTAGCGGGGTACAATGAGCAGTTCTTC; v_call: TRBV10-3; clone_size: many; d_call: TRBD2; j_call: TRBJ2-1
cdr3_aa: CASSPRTGGLGTDTQYF; cdr3_nt: TGTGCCAGCAGCCCCCGGACAGGCGGCTTAGGCACAGATACGCAGTATTTT; v_call: TRBV5-4; clone_size: .; d_call: TRBD1; j_call: TRBJ2-3
cdr3_aa: CATSVGGTAQETQYF; cdr3_nt: TGTGCCACCAGTGTAGGGGGGACAGCACAAGAGACCCAGTACTTC; v_call: TRBV24-1; clone_size: many; d_call: .; j_call: TRBJ2-5
cdr3_aa: CSASLGRGTGGKLAKNIQYF; cdr3_nt: TGCAGTGCTAGTTTAGGAAGGGGGACAGGGGGCAAATTGGCCAAAAACATTCAGTACTTC; v_call: TRBV20-1; clone_size: .; d_call: TRBD1; j_call: TRBJ2-4
cdr3_aa: CASSLASGPRGPKETQYF; cdr3_nt: TGTGCCAGCAGTTTAGCCAGTGGCCCGCGGGGGCCTAAAGAGACCCAGTACTTC; v_call: TRBV12-3/TRBV12-4; clone_size: many; d_call: .; j_call: TRBJ2-5
cdr3_aa: CSVGRTSGFTDTQYF; cdr3_nt: TGCAGCGTTGGGAGGACTAGCGGATTCACAGATACGCAGTATTTT; v_call: TRBV29-1; clone_size: few; d_call: TRBD2; j_call: TRBJ2-3
cdr3_aa: CASSLREQDYYGYTF; cdr3_nt: TGTGCCAGCAGTTTAAGAGAGCAGGACTACTATGGCTACACCTTC; v_call: TRBV12-3/TRBV12-4; clone_size: .; d_call: .; j_call: TRBJ1-2
cdr3_aa: CAISRGGGPYNEQFF; cdr3_nt: TGTGCCATCAGCCGAGGGGGAGGCCCCTACAATGAGCAGTTCTTC; v_call: TRBV10-3; clone_size: .; d_call: .; j_call: TRBJ2-1
cdr3_aa: CSASQGLAGGSGFF; cdr3_nt: TGCAGTGCTAGCCAAGGACTAGCGGGCGGCAGCGGGTTCTTC; v_call: TRBV20-1; clone_size: few; d_call: TRBD2; j_call: TRBJ2-1
cdr3_aa: CSVAGSSSYNEQFF; cdr3_nt: TGCAGCGTAGCAGGGTCCAGCTCCTACAATGAGCAGTTCTTC; v_call: TRBV29-1; clone_size: .; d_call: .; j_call: TRBJ2-1
cdr3_aa: CASSSGQGRLPQHF; cdr3_nt: TGTGCCAGTAGTTCCGGACAGGGGAGATTGCCCCAGCATTTT; v_call: TRBV19; clone_size: few; d_call: TRBD1; j_call: TRBJ1-5
cdr3_aa: CASSYQLLIAGASDTQYF; cdr3_nt: TGTGCCAGCAGTTACCAACTTTTAATAGCGGGAGCCTCAGATACGCAGTATTTT; v_call: TRBV6-5; clone_size: few; d_call: TRBD2; j_call: TRBJ2-3
cdr3_aa: CASSLRLFTDTQYF; cdr3_nt: TGTGCCAGCAGTCTCCGACTATTTACAGATACGCAGTATTTT; v_call: TRBV12-3/TRBV12-4; clone_size: .; d_call: .; j_call: TRBJ2-3
cdr3_aa: CATSEWTGELFF; cdr3_nt: TGTGCCACCAGTGAATGGACCGGGGAGCTGTTTTTT; v_call: TRBV24-1; clone_size: .; d_call: .; j_call: TRBJ2-2
cdr3_aa: CASSFLGGYTGELFF; cdr3_nt: TGTGCCAGCAGCTTTCTGGGGGGTTACACCGGGGAGCTGTTTTTT; v_call: TRBV7-2; clone_size: many; d_call: .; j_call: TRBJ2-2
cdr3_aa: CASSLTSGSGEQFF; cdr3_nt: TGTGCCAGCAGTTTGACTAGCGGGAGTGGCGAGCAGTTCTTC; v_call: TRBV12-3/TRBV12-4; clone_size: .; d_call: TRBD2; j_call: TRBJ2-1
cdr3_aa: CASSLGREQETQYF; cdr3_nt: TGTGCCAGCAGCCTAGGAAGAGAACAAGAGACCCAGTACTTC; v_call: TRBV27; clone_size: .; d_call: .; j_call: TRBJ2-5
cdr3_aa: CSVGVGAGGNGYTF; cdr3_nt: TGCAGCGTTGGCGTGGGGGCAGGGGGTAATGGCTACACCTTC; v_call: TRBV29-1; clone_size: few; d_call: TRBD1; j_call: TRBJ1-2
cdr3_aa: CASRLTGVIPEKLFF; cdr3_nt: TGTGCCAGCAGGCTAACAGGAGTAATACCGGAAAAACTGTTTTTT; v_call: TRBV2; clone_size: few; d_call: .; j_call: TRBJ1-4